The sequence of this T cell receptor beta chain was determined in a study of blood T cell repertoires in COVID-19. Overall study context: Sites across the United States, Italy and Spain contributed samples from acute and convalescent COVID-19. Sources were T cells, B-cell-depleted T cells, or PBMCs; the material itself was cDNA or gDNA.

Germline V gene data show CDR1 as SGDLS and CDR2 as YYNGEE. The trim removed 8 bases at V and 5 bases at J, leaving 10 bases unmatched. The CDR3 has 14 amino acids. Original methodology: By means of reference gene primer amplification, nucleated cell counts were estimated. Assay: immunoSEQ multiplex PCR; the TCRdb copy retains only in-frame clones and omits some. V and J calls and clone size follow that table, whereas D and trimming were derived from the DNA. The sample lists a few hundred thousand clones, around 90% occurring once. V gene TRBV9 combines with J gene TRBJ2-1; 7 nucleotides align to TRBD1. The TCR sequence derives from a man aged 18-30 years who had recovered from COVID-19. Sequenced: peripheral blood. CDR3 region: CARMGDSRHNEQFF. DNA for the CDR3: TGTGCCAGGATGGGGGACAGCCGCCACAATGAGCAGTTCTTC.